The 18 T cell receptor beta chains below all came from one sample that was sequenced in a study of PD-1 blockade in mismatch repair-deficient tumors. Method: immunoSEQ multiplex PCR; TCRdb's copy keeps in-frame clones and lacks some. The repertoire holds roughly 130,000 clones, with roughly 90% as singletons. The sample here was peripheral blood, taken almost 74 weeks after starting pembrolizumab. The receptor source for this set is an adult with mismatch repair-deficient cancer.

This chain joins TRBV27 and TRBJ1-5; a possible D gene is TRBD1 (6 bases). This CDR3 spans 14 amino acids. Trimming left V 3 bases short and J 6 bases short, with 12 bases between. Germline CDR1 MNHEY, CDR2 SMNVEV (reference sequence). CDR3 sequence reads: CASSFSGDPQPQHF. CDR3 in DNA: TGTGCCAGCAGTTTTTCAGGGGACCCTCAGCCCCAGCATTTT.

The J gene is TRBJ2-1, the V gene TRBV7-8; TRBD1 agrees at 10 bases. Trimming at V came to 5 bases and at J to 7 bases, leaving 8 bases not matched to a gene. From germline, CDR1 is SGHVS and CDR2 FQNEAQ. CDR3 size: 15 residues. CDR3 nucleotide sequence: TGTGCCAGCAGCAACCGACAGGGGGCGCGAAATGAGCAGTTCTTC. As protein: CASSNRQGARNEQFF.

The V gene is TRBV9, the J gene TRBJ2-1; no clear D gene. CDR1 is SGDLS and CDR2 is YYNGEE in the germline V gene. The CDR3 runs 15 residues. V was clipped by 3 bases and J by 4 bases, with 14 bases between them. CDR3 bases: TGTGCCAGCAGCGAGACTCCCAACCCGTACAATGAGCAGTTCTTC. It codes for CASSETPNPYNEQFF.

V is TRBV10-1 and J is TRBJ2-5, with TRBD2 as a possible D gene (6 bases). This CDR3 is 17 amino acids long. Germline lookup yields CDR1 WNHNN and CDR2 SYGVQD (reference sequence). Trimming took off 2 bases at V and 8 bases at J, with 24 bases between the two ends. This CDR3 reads CASSESSEGGRSGTQYF. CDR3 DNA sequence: TGCGCCAGCAGTGAGAGTTCTGAGGGAGGCCGGAGTGGAACCCAGTACTTC.

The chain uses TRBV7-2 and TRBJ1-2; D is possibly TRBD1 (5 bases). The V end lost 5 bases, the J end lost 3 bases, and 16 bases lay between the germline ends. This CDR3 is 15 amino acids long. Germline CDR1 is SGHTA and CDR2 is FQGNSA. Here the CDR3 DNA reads TGTGCCAGCAGCCCCCGGGAGGGGTCCCACTATGGCTACACCTTC. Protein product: CASSPREGSHYGYTF.

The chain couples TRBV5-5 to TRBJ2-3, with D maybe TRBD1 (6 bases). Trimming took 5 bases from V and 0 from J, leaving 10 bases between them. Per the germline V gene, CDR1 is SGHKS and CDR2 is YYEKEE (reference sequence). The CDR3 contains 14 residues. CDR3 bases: TGTGCCAGCAGGCAGACAGGTAGCACAGATACGCAGTATTTT. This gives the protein CASRQTGSTDTQYF.

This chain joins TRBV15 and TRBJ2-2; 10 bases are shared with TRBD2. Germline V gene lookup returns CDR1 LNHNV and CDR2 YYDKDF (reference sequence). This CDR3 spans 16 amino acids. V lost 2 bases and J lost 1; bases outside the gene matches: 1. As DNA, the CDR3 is TGTGCCACCAGCAGAAGGACTAGCGGGAACACCGGGGAGCTGTTTTTT. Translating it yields CATSRRTSGNTGELFF.

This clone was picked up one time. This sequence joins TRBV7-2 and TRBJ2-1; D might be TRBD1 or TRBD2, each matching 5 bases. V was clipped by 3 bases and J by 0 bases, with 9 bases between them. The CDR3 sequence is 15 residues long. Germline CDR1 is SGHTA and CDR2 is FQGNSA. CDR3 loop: CASSFRGTSYNEQFF. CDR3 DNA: TGTGCCAGCAGCTTCCGGGGCACCTCCTACAATGAGCAGTTCTTC.

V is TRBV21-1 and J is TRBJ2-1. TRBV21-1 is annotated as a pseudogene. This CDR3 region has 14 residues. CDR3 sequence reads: CASNWTPANNEQFF. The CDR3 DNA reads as TGTGCCAGCAACTGGACCCCAGCCAACAATGAGCAGTTCTTC.

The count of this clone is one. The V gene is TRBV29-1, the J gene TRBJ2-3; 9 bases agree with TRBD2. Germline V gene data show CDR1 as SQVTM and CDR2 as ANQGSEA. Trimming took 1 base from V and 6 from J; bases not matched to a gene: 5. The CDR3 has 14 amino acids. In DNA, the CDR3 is TGCAGCGTTGAAGGGGTTAGCGGGAGCGATACGCAGTATTTT. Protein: CSVEGVSGSDTQYF.

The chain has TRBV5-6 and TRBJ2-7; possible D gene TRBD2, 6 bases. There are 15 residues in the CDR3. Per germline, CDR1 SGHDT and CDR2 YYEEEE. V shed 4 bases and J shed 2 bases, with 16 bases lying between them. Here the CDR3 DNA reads TGTGCCAGCAGCCCCGGGGAGGACCCGCCCTACGAGCAGTACTTC. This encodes CASSPGEDPPYEQYF.

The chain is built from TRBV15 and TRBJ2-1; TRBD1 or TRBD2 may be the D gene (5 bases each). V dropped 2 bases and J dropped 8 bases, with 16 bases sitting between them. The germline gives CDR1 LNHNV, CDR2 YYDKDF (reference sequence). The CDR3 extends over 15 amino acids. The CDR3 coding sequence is TGTGCCACCAGCAGAACCCGGGACGTATTTTATGAGCAGTTCTTC. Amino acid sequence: CATSRTRDVFYEQFF.

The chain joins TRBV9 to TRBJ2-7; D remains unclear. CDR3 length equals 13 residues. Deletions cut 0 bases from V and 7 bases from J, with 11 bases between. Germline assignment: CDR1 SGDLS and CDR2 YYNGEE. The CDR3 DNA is TGTGCCAGCAGCGTAGAAGGAATGAGTGAGCAGTACTTC. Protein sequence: CASSVEGMSEQYF.

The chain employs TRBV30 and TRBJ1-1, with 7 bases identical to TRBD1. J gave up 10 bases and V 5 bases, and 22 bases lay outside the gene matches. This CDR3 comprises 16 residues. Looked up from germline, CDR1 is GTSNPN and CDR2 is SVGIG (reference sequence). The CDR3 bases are TGTGCCTGGTGCTTCGGGACAGCCGGATCTGGTGGTAGAGCTTTCTTT. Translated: CAWCFGTAGSGGRAFF.

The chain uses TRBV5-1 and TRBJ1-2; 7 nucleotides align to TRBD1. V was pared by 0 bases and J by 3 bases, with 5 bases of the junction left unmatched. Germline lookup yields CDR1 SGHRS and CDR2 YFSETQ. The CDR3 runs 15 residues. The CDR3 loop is CASSLGTTGHYGYTF. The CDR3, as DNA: TGCGCCAGCAGCTTGGGCACGACAGGGCACTATGGCTACACCTTC. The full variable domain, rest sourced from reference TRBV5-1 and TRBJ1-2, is KAGVTQTPRYLIKTRGQQVTLSCSPISGHRSVSWYQQTPGQGLQFLFEYFSETQRNKGNFPGRFSGRQFSNSRSEMNVSTLELGDSALYLCASSLGTTGHYGYTFGSGTRLTVV.

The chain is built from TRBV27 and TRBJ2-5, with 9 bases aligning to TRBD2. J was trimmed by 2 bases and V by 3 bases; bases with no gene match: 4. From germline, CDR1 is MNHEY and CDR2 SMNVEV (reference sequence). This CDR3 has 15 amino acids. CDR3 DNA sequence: TGTGCCAGCAGTTTCTTAGCGGGGGTACAAGAGACCCAGTACTTC. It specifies CASSFLAGVQETQYF.

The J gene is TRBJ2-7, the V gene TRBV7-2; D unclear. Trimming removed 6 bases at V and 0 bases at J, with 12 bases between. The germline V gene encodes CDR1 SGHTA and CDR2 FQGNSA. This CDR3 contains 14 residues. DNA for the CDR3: TGTGCCAGCAGACCCTCTGATCTCTCCTACGAGCAGTACTTC. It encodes CASRPSDLSYEQYF. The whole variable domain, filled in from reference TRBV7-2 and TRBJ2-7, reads GAGVSQSPSNKVTEKGKDVELRCDPISGHTALYWYRQSLGQGLEFLIYFQGNSAPDKSGLPSDRFSAERTGGSVSTLTIQRTQQEDSAVYLCASRPSDLSYEQYFGPGTRLTVT.

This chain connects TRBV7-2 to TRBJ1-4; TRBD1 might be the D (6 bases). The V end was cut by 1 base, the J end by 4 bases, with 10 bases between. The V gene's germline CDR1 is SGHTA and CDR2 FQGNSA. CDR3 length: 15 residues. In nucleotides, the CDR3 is TGTGCCAGCAGCTTAGGGGGACATTTTAATGAAAAACTGTTTTTT. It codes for CASSLGGHFNEKLFF.